Listed below are T cell receptor beta chains from one sample, sequenced in a study of post-analysis software for immune sequencing data. TCRdb reprocessed the PCR reads with MiXCR, giving one entry per CDR3 protein. The table lists approximately 250,000 distinct CDR3 sequences, 36% of them singletons. The sample consisted of blood. Receptors originate from a girl under 18 with multiple sclerosis. The CDR3 runs from the conserved cysteine through the conserved F or W. Fields, in order: J gene, V gene, clone size, D gene, CDR3 protein, CDR3 DNA. The D gene is left open where the match is weak. The listing skips clone size in some rows; elsewhere it reads once, few, many or a size class.

TRBJ1-5,TRBV5-1,NA,NA,CASSFSTQPQHF,TGCGCCAGCAGCTTTAGCACTCAGCCCCAGCATTTT
TRBJ1-2,TRBV18,few,NA,CASSMGNYGYTF,TGTGCCAGCTCAATGGGTAACTATGGCTACACCTTC
TRBJ2-5,TRBV7-8,NA,TRBD1,CASSPRGQGAAETQYF,TGTGCCAGCAGCCCCCGAGGCCAGGGGGCCGCAGAGACCCAGTACTTC
TRBJ1-1,TRBV7-9,few,NA,CASSLVRGEAFF,TGTGCCAGCAGCTTAGTAAGAGGTGAAGCTTTCTTT
TRBJ1-2,TRBV6-2/TRBV6-3,many,NA,CASKWRGKFNYGYTF,TGTGCCAGCAAATGGCGAGGGAAGTTCAACTATGGCTACACCTTC
TRBJ2-7,TRBV5-1,NA,NA,CASSLGQVLSYEQYF,TGCGCCAGCAGCTTGGGACAGGTCCTCTCCTACGAGCAGTACTTC
TRBJ2-5,TRBV20-1,many,NA,CSARGSLVNEGPQETQYF,TGCAGTGCTAGAGGATCCTTGGTGAACGAGGGGCCACAAGAGACCCAGTACTTC
TRBJ1-2,TRBV7-9,many,TRBD1,CASSRGQGEGYTF,TGTGCCAGCAGCCGGGGACAGGGCGAGGGCTACACCTTC
TRBJ1-1,TRBV7-9,few,NA,CASSLVEQMNTEAFF,TGTGCCAGCAGCTTAGTCGAACAGATGAACACTGAAGCTTTCTTT
TRBJ2-7,TRBV12-3/TRBV12-4,once,TRBD2,CASSFGSGGSYEQYF,TGTGCCAGCAGTTTTGGTAGCGGGGGTTCCTACGAGCAGTACTTC
TRBJ1-4,TRBV5-1,few,NA,CASSLWGRDEKLFF,TGCGCCAGCAGCTTGTGGGGGCGCGATGAAAAACTGTTTTTT
TRBJ1-6,TRBV12-3/TRBV12-4,NA,TRBD1,CASSPDRRIENSPLHF,TGTGCCAGCAGTCCGGACAGGAGGATCGAGAATTCACCCCTCCACTTT
TRBJ2-2,TRBV11-2,NA,NA,CASSLGVGSGELFF,TGTGCCAGCAGCTTAGGTGTTGGGTCCGGGGAGCTGTTTTTT
TRBJ2-3,TRBV12-3/TRBV12-4,many,NA,CASSSLPNTDTQYF,TGTGCCAGCAGTTCCCTCCCGAACACAGATACGCAGTATTTT
TRBJ2-7,TRBV20-1,NA,TRBD1,CSASTGQADEQYF,TGCAGTGCTAGCACAGGACAGGCCGACGAGCAGTACTTC
TRBJ1-4,TRBV12-3/TRBV12-4,few,NA,CASSRQINEKLFF,TGTGCCAGCAGTAGACAGATTAATGAAAAACTGTTTTTT
TRBJ1-2,TRBV20-1,many,NA,CSARDQGQQGYTF,TGCAGTGCTAGAGATCAGGGGCAGCAAGGCTACACCTTC
TRBJ2-7,TRBV28,NA,TRBD1,CASSLQGAYEQYF,TGTGCCAGCAGTTTACAGGGGGCCTACGAGCAGTACTTC
TRBJ2-1,TRBV7-8,many,NA,CASSLARGEQFF,TGTGCCAGCAGCTTAGCGAGGGGCGAGCAGTTCTTC
TRBJ1-1,TRBV9,NA,TRBD1,CASSGGQRGTGDLNTEAFF,TGTGCCAGCAGCGGGGGTCAACGAGGGACAGGTGATTTGAACACTGAAGCTTTCTTT
TRBJ2-2,TRBV5-1,NA,NA,CASSPKDPPGRTGELFF,TGCGCCAGCAGCCCGAAGGACCCTCCAGGGAGAACCGGGGAGCTGTTTTTT
TRBJ1-4,TRBV25-1,few,TRBD1,CASSETGAEEKLFF,TGTGCCAGCAGTGAGACAGGGGCGGAAGAAAAACTGTTTTTT
TRBJ2-7,TRBV9,NA,TRBD2,CASSLAGQGEQYF,TGTGCCAGCAGCCTAGCGGGGCAGGGGGAGCAGTACTTC
TRBJ1-3,TRBV5-1,few,NA,CASSLGGLGNTIYF,TGCGCCAGCAGCTTGGGGGGACTTGGAAACACCATATATTTT
TRBJ2-5,TRBV10-3,NA,TRBD2,CAISETPGLVEETQYF,TGTGCCATCAGTGAGACCCCGGGACTAGTAGAAGAGACCCAGTACTTC
TRBJ1-4,TRBV19,NA,NA,CASRETRVLGEKLFF,TGTGCCAGTAGGGAGACCCGGGTCCTGGGGGAAAAACTGTTTTTT
TRBJ1-5,TRBV3-1,NA,TRBD1,CASSHSTTGGNQPQHF,TGTGCCAGCAGCCATTCGACGACAGGGGGTAATCAGCCCCAGCATTTT
TRBJ1-3,TRBV3-1,NA,TRBD1,CASSPGTVSGNTIYF,TGTGCCAGCAGCCCCGGGACAGTATCTGGAAACACCATATATTTT
TRBJ2-1,TRBV2,once,NA,CASSPGLDSYNEQFF,TGTGCCAGCAGTCCGGGACTGGATTCCTACAATGAGCAGTTCTTC
TRBJ2-5,TRBV6-5,NA,NA,CASTRGNEQYF,TGTGCCAGCACCCGGGGGAATGAGCAGTACTTC
TRBJ2-3,TRBV4-1,NA,TRBD1,CASVDRVQGDTQYF,TGCGCCAGCGTCGACAGGGTTCAGGGGGATACGCAGTATTTT
TRBJ1-3,TRBV15,NA,NA,CATRRGNTIYF,TGTGCCACACGCCGGGGAAACACCATATATTTT
TRBJ1-1,TRBV5-1,few,NA,CATTTGNFDTEAFF,TGCGCCACCACGACAGGAAATTTCGACACTGAAGCTTTCTTT
TRBJ2-1,TRBV4-1,many,TRBD1,CASSQDPTGDEQFF,TGCGCCAGCAGCCAAGATCCGACAGGGGATGAGCAGTTCTTC
TRBJ1-1,TRBV12-3/TRBV12-4,many,NA,CASSSRGYTEAFF,TGTGCCAGCAGTTCAAGGGGATACACTGAAGCTTTCTTT
TRBJ1-6,TRBV20-1,few,NA,CSARGPGGIGNSPLHF,TGCAGTGCTAGGGGTCCGGGGGGTATCGGGAATTCACCCCTCCACTTT
TRBJ2-1,TRBV4-2,once,TRBD2,CASSQGLAGVYETQFF,TGTGCCAGCAGCCAAGGGCTAGCGGGAGTTTACGAGACTCAGTTCTTC
TRBJ1-5,TRBV20-1,once,NA,CSAILPGTRSGQPQHF,TGCAGTGCTATTCTGCCTGGGACACGCTCAGGTCAGCCCCAGCATTTT
TRBJ1-5,TRBV6-1,many,TRBD1,CASSWTGRNQPQHF,TGTGCCAGCAGTTGGACAGGGAGAAATCAGCCCCAGCATTTT
TRBJ2-1,TRBV9,NA,TRBD2,CASSVATGAGVFEQFF,TGTGCCAGCAGCGTAGCTACAGGAGCGGGAGTGTTCGAGCAGTTCTTC
TRBJ1-6,TRBV3-1,few,NA,CASSLARGSPLHF,TGTGCCAGCAGCCTTGCGAGGGGTTCACCCCTCCACTTT
TRBJ2-1,TRBV4-1,many,TRBD1,CASRSGTGFNEQFF,TGCGCCAGCAGATCCGGGACAGGCTTCAATGAGCAGTTCTTC
TRBJ1-4,TRBV5-6,many,NA,CASSLEPDEKLFF,TGTGCCAGCAGCTTGGAGCCAGATGAAAAACTGTTTTTT
TRBJ2-1,TRBV3-1,many,TRBD2,CASSPRTSGEVQDYNEQFF,TGTGCCAGCAGCCCCCGGACTAGCGGGGAGGTACAGGATTACAATGAGCAGTTCTTC
TRBJ1-2,TRBV6-5,few,NA,CASSFSWDVAGGYTF,TGTGCCAGCAGTTTTTCATGGGATGTAGCTGGCGGCTACACCTTC
TRBJ2-3,TRBV10-3,few,TRBD1,CAISAQGAMRDTQYF,TGTGCCATCTCAGCACAGGGGGCCATGAGGGATACGCAGTATTTT
TRBJ1-6,TRBV28,many,NA,CASSLSSGPLDTSPLHF,TGTGCCAGCAGTTTATCCTCAGGCCCGTTAGATACTTCACCCCTCCACTTT
TRBJ2-1,TRBV20-1,many,NA,CSANRPSYNEQFF,TGCAGTGCCAACAGACCATCTTACAATGAGCAGTTCTTC
TRBJ2-3,TRBV5-1,many,NA,CASSFREDTDTQYF,TGCGCCAGCAGCTTTAGAGAAGACACAGATACGCAGTATTTT
TRBJ1-2,TRBV10-3,NA,NA,CAISFSTGKPTNYGYTF,TGTGCCATCAGTTTTTCTACAGGGAAACCAACTAACTATGGCTACACCTTC
TRBJ2-1,TRBV20-1,NA,NA,CSATGYNEQFF,TGCAGTGCGACGGGATACAATGAGCAGTTCTTC
TRBJ1-4,TRBV3-1,few,TRBD1,CASTQRTGGEKLFF,TGTGCCAGCACCCAACGGACAGGGGGTGAAAAACTGTTTTTT
TRBJ2-7,TRBV11-2,NA,NA,CASSLFQGNYEQYF,TGTGCCAGCAGCTTGTTCCAGGGAAACTACGAGCAGTACTTC
TRBJ1-1,TRBV7-9,few,NA,CASSLISGNTEAFF,TGTGCCAGCAGCTTAATTTCGGGAAACACTGAAGCTTTCTTT
TRBJ1-5,TRBV28,many,NA,CASSSPIIGNQPQHF,TGTGCCAGCAGTTCCCCAATCATTGGGAATCAGCCCCAGCATTTT
TRBJ2-2,TRBV4-1,few,NA,CASSQDPGGLYANTGELFF,TGCGCCAGCAGCCAAGATCCCGGGGGCTTATACGCGAACACCGGGGAGCTGTTTTTT
TRBJ2-2,TRBV5-1,many,NA,CASSLATGELFF,TGCGCCAGCAGCTTAGCCACCGGGGAGCTGTTTTTT
TRBJ1-5,TRBV3-1,few,NA,CASSPRWSTGQPQHF,TGTGCCAGCAGCCCTCGCTGGTCTACGGGTCAGCCCCAGCATTTT
TRBJ1-4,TRBV5-1,many,NA,CASKKSEKLFF,TGCGCCAGCAAAAAATCTGAAAAACTGTTTTTT
TRBJ1-2,TRBV28,many,NA,CASSFLGYGYTF,TGTGCCAGCAGTTTCCTTGGCTATGGCTACACCTTC